The subject of this entry is one T cell receptor beta chain. The CDR3 has 11 residues. Germline CDR1 reads MGHRA; CDR2 reads YSYEKL. V lost 6 bases, J lost 7 bases, and 10 bases lay in between. This record comes from a study of blood T cell repertoires in COVID-19. Study-level background: Material from acute and convalescent COVID-19 was sourced from the United States, Italy and Spain.

Per the original methods: Amplifying reference gene primers gave estimates of nucleated cell counts. Produced via immunoSEQ multiplex PCR; TCRdb's table is partial and in-frame only. V, J and clone size were drawn from that table, and D and trimming were deduced from the DNA. The profile covers 98,000 or so clones, with 70% to 85% appearing a single time and about 1.8% taken by the ten largest. The TCR comes from a woman aged 40 to 50 with acute or convalescent COVID-19. Material for sequencing was peripheral blood. The chain carries TRBV4-1 and TRBJ2-7, with unresolved D. CDR3 region: CASSPPREQYF. CDR3 bases: TGCGCCAGCAGTCCCCCGCGAGAGCAGTACTTC.